This T cell receptor (beta chain) was captured in a study of T cell responses to AZD1222 COVID-19 vaccine. Study-wide background: Analyses pooled second doses at about 4 or about 12 weeks.

Study-level results: Vaccine-associated CD4 TCRs spanned spike, dominant at 160-218 and 743-854.

Notes on this clone: What it binds is not known.

The method was immunoSEQ multiplex PCR; TCRdb's version includes in-frame clones alone and lacks a portion of them. The repertoire holds roughly 140,000 clones, 75% to 95% seen once, with around 3.6% in the top ten. This CDR3 is built from 11 residues. V lost 3 bases to trimming and J lost 3 bases, with 1 base between them. The V gene is TRBV12-3 or TRBV12-4, the J gene TRBJ2-3; D is unresolved. The specimen was peripheral blood, collected on day 0 of AZD1222 vaccination. The receptor was derived from an adult in good health. The CDR3 loop reads CASSFTDTQYF. The CDR3 DNA is TGTGCCAGCAGTTTTACAGATACGCAGTATTTT.